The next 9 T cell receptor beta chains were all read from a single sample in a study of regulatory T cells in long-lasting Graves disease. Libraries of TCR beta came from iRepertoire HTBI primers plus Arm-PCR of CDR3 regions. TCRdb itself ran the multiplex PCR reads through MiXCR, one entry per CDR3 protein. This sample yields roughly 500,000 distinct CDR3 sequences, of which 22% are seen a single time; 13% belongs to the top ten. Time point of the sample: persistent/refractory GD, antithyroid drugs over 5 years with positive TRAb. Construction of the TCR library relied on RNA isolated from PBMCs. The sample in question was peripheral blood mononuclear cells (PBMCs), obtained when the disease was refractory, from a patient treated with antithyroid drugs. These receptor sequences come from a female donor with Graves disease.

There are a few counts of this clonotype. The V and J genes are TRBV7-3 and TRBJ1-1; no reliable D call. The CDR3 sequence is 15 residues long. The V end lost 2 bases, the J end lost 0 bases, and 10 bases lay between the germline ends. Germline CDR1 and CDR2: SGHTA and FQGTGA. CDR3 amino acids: CASSLGGLMNTEAFF. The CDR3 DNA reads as TGTGCCAGCAGCTTAGGCGGGCTTATGAACACTGAAGCTTTCTTT.

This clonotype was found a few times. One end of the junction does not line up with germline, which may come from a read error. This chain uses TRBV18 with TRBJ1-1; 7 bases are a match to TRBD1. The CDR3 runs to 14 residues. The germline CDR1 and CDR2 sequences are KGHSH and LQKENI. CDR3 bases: TGTGCCAGCTCACAAGAGGACAGGAACAGTGAAGCTTTCTTT. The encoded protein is CASSQEDRNSEAFF.

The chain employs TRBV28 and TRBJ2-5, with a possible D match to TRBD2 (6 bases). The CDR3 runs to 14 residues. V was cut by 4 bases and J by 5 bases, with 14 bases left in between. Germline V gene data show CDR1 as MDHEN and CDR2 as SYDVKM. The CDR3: CASSWDSEGETQYF. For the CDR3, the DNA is TGTGCCAGCAGTTGGGACTCGGAGGGGGAGACCCAGTACTTC. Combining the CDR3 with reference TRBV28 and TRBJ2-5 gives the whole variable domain DVKVTQSSRYLVKRTGEKVFLECVQDMDHENMFWYRQDPGLGLRLIYFSYDVKMKEKGDIPEGYSVSREKKERFSLILESASTNQTSMYLCASSWDSEGETQYFGPGTRLLVL.

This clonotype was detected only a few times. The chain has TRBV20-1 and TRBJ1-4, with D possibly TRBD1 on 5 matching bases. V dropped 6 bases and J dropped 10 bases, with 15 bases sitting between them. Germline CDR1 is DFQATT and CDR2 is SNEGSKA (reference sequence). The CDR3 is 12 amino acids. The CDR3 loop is CSAPTGGVKLFF. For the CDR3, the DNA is TGCAGTGCCCCGACGGGGGGGGTAAAACTGTTTTTT.

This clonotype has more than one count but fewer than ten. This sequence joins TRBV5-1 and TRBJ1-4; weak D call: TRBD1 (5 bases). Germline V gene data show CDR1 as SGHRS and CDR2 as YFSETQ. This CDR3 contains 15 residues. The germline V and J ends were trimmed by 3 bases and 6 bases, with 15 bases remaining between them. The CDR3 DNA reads TGCGCCAGCAGCTGGTCTGGGGGGAGAGATGAAAAACTGTTTTTT. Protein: CASSWSGGRDEKLFF.

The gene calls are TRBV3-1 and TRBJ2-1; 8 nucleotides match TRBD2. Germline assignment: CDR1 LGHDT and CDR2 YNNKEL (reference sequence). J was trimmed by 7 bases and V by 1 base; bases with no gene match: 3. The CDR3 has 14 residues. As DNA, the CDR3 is TGTGCCAGCAGCCAAGCAGGCGGGAGGAATGAGCAGTTCTTC. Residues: CASSQAGGRNEQFF.

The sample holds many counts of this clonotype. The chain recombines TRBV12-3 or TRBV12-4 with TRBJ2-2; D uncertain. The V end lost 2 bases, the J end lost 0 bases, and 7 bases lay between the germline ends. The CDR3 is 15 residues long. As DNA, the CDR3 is TGTGCCAGCAGTTTAATGGCGGCGAACACCGGGGAGCTGTTTTTT. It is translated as CASSLMAANTGELFF.

CDR3 coding DNA: TGTGCCGTTTCGCAATTCAATCAGCCCCAGCATTTT. Protein: CAVSQFNQPQHF. The chain couples TRBV19 to TRBJ1-5; D gene uncertain. Germline V gene lookup returns CDR1 LNHDA and CDR2 SQIVND (reference sequence). Trimming took off 11 bases at V and 3 bases at J, with 11 bases between the two ends. The CDR3 length is 12 residues.

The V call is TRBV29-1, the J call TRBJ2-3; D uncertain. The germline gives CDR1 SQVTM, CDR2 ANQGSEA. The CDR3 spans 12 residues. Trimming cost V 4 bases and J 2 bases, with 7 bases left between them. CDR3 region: CSVVGYTDTQYF. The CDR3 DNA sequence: TGCAGCGTTGTGGGGTACACAGATACGCAGTATTTT.